This T cell receptor beta chain appears in the sequencing data of a study of blood T cell repertoires in COVID-19. Across the study: COVID-19 samples, acute and convalescent, were from the United States, Italy and Spain.

Libraries were prepared by immunoSEQ multiplex PCR; TCRdb keeps only in-frame clonotypes and omits some of them. The data hold hundreds of thousands of clones, with more than 70% observed a single time. The CDR3 has 13 residues. Germline V gives CDR1 ENHRY, CDR2 SYGVKD. Trimming took off 2 bases at V and 3 bases at J, with 7 bases between the two ends. This sequence joins TRBV10-3 and TRBJ1-1; D is unclear. The sample consisted of peripheral blood. This TCR derives from a woman in her forties or fifties with COVID-19, enrolled during active disease. This CDR3 reads CAISETRDTEAFF. The CDR3 DNA is TGTGCCATCAGTGAGACGCGGGACACTGAAGCTTTCTTT.